The clone carrying this T cell receptor beta chain was seen a few times. Germline-derived CDR1 and CDR2 are MNHEY and SVGAGI. V lost 6 bases to trimming and J lost 3 bases; unmatched junction nucleotides: 7. CDR3 length equals 14 residues. TCRdb processed the RT-PCR reads anew with MiXCR; each CDR3 protein has one entry. The table records around 700,000 distinct CDR3 sequences, about 14% of them present only once. The chain combines TRBV6-5 with TRBJ1-2; 7 bases are a match to TRBD1. The TCR comes from a female donor in good health, serving as a healthy control. Sequencing used memory CD4+ T cells from blood. CDR3 region: CASRKTGADYGYTF. The CDR3 nucleotides read TGTGCCAGCAGAAAAACAGGGGCAGACTATGGCTACACCTTC.